Described below is a single T cell receptor beta chain sequence and its context. What it binds is not known. Germline assignment: CDR1 LGHDT and CDR2 YNNKEL (reference sequence). The V gene lost 6 bases and the J gene lost 4 bases, with 18 bases spanning the gap. The length of the CDR3 is 15 residues. The sample belongs to a study of T cell responses to AZD1222 COVID-19 vaccine. General study results and limits: Among the donors, most were white British and more were female, and clonal diversity was possibly underestimated.

TCRdb's table, derived via immunoSEQ multiplex PCR, lists solely in-frame clones and lacks some. The sample records about 130,000 clones, around 89% being singletons. The sample was peripheral blood, taken on day 0 of AZD1222 vaccination. The chain uses TRBV3-1 (or the pseudogene TRBV3-2) and TRBJ1-1; D possibly corresponds to TRBD1 (6 bases). The clonotype comes from an adult in good health. The CDR3 DNA follows: TGTGCCAGCAGGGCATTAGGGGGGGCGGTCACTGAAGCTTTCTTT. Amino acid sequence: CASRALGGAVTEAFF.